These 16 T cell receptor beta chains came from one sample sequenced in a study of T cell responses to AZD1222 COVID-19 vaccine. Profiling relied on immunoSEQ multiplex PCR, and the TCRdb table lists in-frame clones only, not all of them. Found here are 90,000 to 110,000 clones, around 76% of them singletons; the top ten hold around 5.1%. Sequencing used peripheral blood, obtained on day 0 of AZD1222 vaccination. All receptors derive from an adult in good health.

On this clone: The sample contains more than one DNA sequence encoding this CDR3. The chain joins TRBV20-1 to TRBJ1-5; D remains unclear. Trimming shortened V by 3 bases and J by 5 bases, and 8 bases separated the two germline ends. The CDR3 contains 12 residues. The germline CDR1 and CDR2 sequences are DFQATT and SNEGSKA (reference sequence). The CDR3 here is CSASSSDQPQHF. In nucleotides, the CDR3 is TGCAGTGCTAGTTCTTCCGATCAGCCCCAGCATTTT.

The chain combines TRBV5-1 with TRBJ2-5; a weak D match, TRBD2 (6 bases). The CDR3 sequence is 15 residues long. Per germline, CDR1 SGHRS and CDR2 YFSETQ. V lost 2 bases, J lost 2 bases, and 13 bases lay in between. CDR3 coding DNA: TGCGCCAGCAGCTTAACCGGGACTTTTCAAGAGACCCAGTACTTC. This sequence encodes CASSLTGTFQETQYF. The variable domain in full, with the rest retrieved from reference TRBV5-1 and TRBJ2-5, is KAGVTQTPRYLIKTRGQQVTLSCSPISGHRSVSWYQQTPGQGLQFLFEYFSETQRNKGNFPGRFSGRQFSNSRSEMNVSTLELGDSALYLCASSLTGTFQETQYFGPGTRLLVL.

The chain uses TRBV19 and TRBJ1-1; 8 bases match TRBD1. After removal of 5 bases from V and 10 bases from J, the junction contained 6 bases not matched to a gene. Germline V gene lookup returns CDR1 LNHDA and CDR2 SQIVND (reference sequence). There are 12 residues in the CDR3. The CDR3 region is CASSGDRRGAFF. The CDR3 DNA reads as TGTGCCAGTAGTGGGGACAGGCGCGGAGCTTTCTTT.

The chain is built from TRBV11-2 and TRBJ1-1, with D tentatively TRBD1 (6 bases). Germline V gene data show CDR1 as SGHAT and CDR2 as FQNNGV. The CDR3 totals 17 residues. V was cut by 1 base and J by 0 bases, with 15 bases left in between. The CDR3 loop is CASSLAETGPMNTEAFF. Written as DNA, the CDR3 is TGTGCCAGCAGCTTAGCAGAGACAGGCCCCATGAACACTGAAGCTTTCTTT.

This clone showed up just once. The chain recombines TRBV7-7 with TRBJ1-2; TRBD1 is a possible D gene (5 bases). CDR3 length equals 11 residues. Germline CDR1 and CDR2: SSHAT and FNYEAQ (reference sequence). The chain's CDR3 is CAVGGWHGYTF. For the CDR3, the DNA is TGTGCTGTTGGGGGTTGGCATGGCTACACCTTC.

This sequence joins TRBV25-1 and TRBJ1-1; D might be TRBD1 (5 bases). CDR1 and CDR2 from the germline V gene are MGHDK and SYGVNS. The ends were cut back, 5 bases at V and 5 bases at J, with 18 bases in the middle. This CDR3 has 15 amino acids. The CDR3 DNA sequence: TGTGCCAGCAGTCACTCAAGGGGTTGGAATACTGAAGCTTTCTTT. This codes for CASSHSRGWNTEAFF. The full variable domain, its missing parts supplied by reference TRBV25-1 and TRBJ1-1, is EADIYQTPRYLVIGTGKKITLECSQTMGHDKMYWYQQDPGMELHLIHYSYGVNSTEKGDLSSESTVSRIRTEHFPLTLESARPSHTSQYLCASSHSRGWNTEAFFGQGTRLTVV.

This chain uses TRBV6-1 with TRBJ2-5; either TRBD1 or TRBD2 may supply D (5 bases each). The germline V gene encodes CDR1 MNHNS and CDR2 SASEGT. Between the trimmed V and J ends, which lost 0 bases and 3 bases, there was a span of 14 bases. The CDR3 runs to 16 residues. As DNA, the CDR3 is TGTGCCAGCAGTGAAGCGATCCTCGGGGCAAAAGAGACCCAGTACTTC. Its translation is CASSEAILGAKETQYF.

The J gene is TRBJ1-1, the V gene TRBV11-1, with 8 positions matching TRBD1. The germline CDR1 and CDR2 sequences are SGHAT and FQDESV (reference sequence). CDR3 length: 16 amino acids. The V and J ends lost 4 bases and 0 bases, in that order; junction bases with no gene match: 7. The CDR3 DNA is TGTGCCAGCAGCTCCTGGACAGGGCTTATGAACACTGAAGCTTTCTTT. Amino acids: CASSSWTGLMNTEAFF. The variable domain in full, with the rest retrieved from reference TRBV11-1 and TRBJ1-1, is EAEVAQSPRYKITEKSQAVAFWCDPISGHATLYWYRQILGQGPELLVQFQDESVVDDSQLPKDRFSAERLKGVDSTLKIQPAELGDSAMYLCASSSWTGLMNTEAFFGQGTRLTVV.

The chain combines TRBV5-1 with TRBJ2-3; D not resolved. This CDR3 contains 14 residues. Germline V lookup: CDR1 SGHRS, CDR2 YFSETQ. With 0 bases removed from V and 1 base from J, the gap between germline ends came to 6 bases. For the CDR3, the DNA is TGCGCCAGCAGCTTGGGTAAGGGCACAGATACGCAGTATTTT. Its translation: CASSLGKGTDTQYF.

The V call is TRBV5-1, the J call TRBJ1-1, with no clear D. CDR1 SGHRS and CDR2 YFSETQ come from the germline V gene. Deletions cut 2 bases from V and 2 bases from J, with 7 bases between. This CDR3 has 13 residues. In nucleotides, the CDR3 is TGCGCCAGCAGCTTAGGGTATAACACTGAAGCTTTCTTT. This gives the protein CASSLGYNTEAFF.

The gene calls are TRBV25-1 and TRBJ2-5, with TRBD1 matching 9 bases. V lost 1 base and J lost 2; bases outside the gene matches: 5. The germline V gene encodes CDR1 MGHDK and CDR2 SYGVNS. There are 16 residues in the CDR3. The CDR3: CASSESDRGIQETQYF. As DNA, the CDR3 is TGTGCCAGCAGTGAATCCGACAGGGGGATACAAGAGACCCAGTACTTC.

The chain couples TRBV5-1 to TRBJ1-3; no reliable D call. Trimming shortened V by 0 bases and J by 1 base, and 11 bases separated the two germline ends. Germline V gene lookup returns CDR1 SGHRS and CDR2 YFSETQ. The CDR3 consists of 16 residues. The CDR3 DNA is TGCGCCAGCAGCTTGGAGGCGGTCACATCTGGAAACACCATATATTTT. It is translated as CASSLEAVTSGNTIYF.

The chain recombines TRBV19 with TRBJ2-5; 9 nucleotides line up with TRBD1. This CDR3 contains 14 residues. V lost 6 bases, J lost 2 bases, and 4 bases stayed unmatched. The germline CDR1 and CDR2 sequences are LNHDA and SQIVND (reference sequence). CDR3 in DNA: TGTGCCAGTAGCCCGGGACAGGGTCAAGAGACCCAGTACTTC. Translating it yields CASSPGQGQETQYF.

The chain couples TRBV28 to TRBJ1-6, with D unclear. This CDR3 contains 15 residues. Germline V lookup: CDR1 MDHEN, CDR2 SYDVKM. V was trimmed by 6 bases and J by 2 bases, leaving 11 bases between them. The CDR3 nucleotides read TGTGCCAGCAGATTAAGGGTTGCCTATAATTCACCCCTCCACTTT. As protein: CASRLRVAYNSPLHF. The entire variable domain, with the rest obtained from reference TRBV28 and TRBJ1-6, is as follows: DVKVTQSSRYLVKRTGEKVFLECVQDMDHENMFWYRQDPGLGLRLIYFSYDVKMKEKGDIPEGYSVSREKKERFSLILESASTNQTSMYLCASRLRVAYNSPLHFGNGTRLTVT.

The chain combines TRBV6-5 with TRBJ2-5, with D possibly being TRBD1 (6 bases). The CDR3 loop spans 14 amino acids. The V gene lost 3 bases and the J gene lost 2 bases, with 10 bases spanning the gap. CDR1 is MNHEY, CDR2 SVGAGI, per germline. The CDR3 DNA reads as TGTGCCAGCAGTTATATGGACAGACAAGAGACCCAGTACTTC. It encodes CASSYMDRQETQYF.

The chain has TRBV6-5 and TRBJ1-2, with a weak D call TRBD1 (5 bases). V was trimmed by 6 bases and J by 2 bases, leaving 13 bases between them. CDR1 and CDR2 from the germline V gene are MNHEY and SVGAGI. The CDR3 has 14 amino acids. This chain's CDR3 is CASRGEHKNYGYTF. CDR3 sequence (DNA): TGTGCCAGCAGGGGGGAACATAAGAACTATGGCTACACCTTC.